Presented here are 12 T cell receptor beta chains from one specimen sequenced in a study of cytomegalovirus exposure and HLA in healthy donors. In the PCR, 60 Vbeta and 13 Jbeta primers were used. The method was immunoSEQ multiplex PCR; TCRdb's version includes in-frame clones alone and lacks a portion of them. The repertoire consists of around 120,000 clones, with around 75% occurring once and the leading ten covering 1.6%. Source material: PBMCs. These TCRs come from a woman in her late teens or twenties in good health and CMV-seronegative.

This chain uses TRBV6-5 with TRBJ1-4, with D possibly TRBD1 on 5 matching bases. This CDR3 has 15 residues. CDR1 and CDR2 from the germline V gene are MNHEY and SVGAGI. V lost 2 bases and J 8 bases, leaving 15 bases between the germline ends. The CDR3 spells CASSYGPGMGEKLFF. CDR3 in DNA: TGTGCCAGCAGTTACGGTCCAGGGATGGGCGAAAAACTGTTTTTT.

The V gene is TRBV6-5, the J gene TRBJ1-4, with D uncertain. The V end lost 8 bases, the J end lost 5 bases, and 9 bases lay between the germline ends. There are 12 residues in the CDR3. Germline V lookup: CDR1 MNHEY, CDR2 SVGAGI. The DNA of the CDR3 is TGTGCCAGCCGACGGGGAAATGAAAAACTGTTTTTT. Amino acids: CASRRGNEKLFF.

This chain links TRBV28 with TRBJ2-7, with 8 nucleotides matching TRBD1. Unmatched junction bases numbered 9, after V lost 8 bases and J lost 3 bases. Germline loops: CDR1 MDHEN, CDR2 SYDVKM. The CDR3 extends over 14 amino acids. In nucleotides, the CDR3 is TGTGCCAGCGGCGGGACAGGAGGGGTCTACGAGCAGTACTTC. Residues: CASGGTGGVYEQYF.

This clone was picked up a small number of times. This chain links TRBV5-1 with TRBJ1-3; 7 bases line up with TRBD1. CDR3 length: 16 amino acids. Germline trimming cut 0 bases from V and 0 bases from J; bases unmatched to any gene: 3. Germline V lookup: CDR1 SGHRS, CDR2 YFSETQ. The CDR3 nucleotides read TGCGCCAGCAGCTTGGTTGGGACAGTCTCTGGAAACACCATATATTTT. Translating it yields CASSLVGTVSGNTIYF. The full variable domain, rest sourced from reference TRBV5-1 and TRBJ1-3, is KAGVTQTPRYLIKTRGQQVTLSCSPISGHRSVSWYQQTPGQGLQFLFEYFSETQRNKGNFPGRFSGRQFSNSRSEMNVSTLELGDSALYLCASSLVGTVSGNTIYFGEGSWLTVV.

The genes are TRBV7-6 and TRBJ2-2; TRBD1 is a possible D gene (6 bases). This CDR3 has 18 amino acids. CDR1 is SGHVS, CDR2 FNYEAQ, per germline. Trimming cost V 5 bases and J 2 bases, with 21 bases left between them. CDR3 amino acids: CASSIILGAGANTGELFF. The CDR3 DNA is TGTGCCAGCAGCATCATTTTGGGGGCTGGGGCAAACACCGGGGAGCTGTTTTTT.

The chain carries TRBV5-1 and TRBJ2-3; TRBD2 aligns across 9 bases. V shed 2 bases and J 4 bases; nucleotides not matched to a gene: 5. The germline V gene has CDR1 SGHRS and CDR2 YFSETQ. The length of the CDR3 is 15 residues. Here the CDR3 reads CASSFLAGRPDTQYF. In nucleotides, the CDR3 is TGCGCCAGCAGCTTTCTAGCGGGAAGACCAGATACGCAGTATTTT.

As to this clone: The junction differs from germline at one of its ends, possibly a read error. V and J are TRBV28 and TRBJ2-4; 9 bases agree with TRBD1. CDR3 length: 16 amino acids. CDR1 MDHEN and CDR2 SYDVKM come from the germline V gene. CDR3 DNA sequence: TGTGCCAGCAGTCCCGGGACAGGGCGGTCCCAAAATATTCAGTACTTC. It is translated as CASSPGTGRSQNIQYF.

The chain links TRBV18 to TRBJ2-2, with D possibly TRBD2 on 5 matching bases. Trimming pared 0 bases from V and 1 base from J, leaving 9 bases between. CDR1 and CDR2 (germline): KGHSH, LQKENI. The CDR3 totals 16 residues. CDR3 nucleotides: TGTGCCAGCTCACCACCGGATCGGGAGAACACCGGGGAGCTGTTTTTT. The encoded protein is CASSPPDRENTGELFF.

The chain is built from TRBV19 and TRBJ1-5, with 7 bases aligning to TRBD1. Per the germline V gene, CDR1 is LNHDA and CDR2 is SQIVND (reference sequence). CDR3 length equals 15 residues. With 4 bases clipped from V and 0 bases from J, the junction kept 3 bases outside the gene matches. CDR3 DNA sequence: TGTGCCAGTAGTACAGGGACAGCTAGCAATCAGCCCCAGCATTTT. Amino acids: CASSTGTASNQPQHF.

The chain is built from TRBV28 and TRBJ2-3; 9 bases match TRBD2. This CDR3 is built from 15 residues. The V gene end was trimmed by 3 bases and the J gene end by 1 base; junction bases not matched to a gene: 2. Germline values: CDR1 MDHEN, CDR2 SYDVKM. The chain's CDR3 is CASSFLAGGTDTQYF. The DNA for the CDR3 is TGTGCCAGCAGTTTTTTAGCGGGGGGCACAGATACGCAGTATTTT.

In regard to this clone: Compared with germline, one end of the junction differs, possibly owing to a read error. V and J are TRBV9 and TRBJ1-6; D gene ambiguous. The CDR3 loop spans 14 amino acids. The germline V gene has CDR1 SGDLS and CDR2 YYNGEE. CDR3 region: CASSFEESNPPLHF. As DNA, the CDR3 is TGTGCCAGCAGCTTCGAGGAGAGTAATCCACCCCTCCACTTT.

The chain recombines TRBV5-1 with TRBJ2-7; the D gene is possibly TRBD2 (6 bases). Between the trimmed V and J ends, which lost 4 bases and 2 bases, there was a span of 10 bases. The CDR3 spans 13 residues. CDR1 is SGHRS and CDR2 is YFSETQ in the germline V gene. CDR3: CASSPEGAYEQYF. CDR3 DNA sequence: TGCGCCAGCAGCCCGGAGGGTGCCTACGAGCAGTACTTC.